The text below deals with one T cell receptor (beta chain). This specimen belongs to a study of technical replicates of blood from several donors. TCRdb's copy holds only in-frame clones and misses some; the assay was immunoSEQ multiplex PCR. The sample has 50,000 or so clones, approximately 90% seen once. The TCR was taken from a human donor in good health. Some clones in this sample may be carry-over from other donors' samples. Source material: PBMCs.

The CDR3 DNA reads TGTGCCAGCAGTGCCCGGGTAGTAACCGGGGAGCTGTTTTTT. Translated: CASSARVVTGELFF. The V gene is TRBV2, the J gene TRBJ2-2; no definite D call. Trimming took off 4 bases at V and 5 bases at J, with 11 bases between the two ends. CDR3 length: 14 residues. Germline assignment: CDR1 SNHLY and CDR2 FYNNEI.